The rows below give T cell receptor beta chains drawn from one sample of a study of blood T cell repertoires in COVID-19. Some clones are missing from TCRdb's copy, which holds only in-frame ones; the method was immunoSEQ multiplex PCR. The table shows fewer than 500,000 clones, with approximately 90% occurring only once. The material sequenced was PBMCs or T cells enriched from blood (not recorded which). Receptors were obtained from a man between 25 and 39 years old who had recovered from COVID-19. Each CDR3 is given with its conserved first and last residue. A D gene is named only where the DNA matches it firmly. Clone sizes are given selectively: once, few, many, or a class where the clone is expanded.

CDR3 length: 11; clone size: -; D gene: -; V gene: TRBV28; J gene: TRBJ1-5; CDR3 protein: CASSTNQPQHF; CDR3 DNA: TGTGCCAGCAGCACAAATCAGCCCCAGCATTTT
CDR3 length: 14; clone size: once; D gene: -; V gene: TRBV28; J gene: TRBJ2-7; CDR3 protein: CASSPAGGNYEQYF; CDR3 DNA: TGTGCCAGCAGCCCAGCAGGAGGGAACTACGAGCAGTACTTC
CDR3 length: 15; clone size: -; D gene: TRBD2; V gene: TRBV19; J gene: TRBJ2-1; CDR3 protein: CASSGTSGHYNEQFF; CDR3 DNA: TGTGCCAGCAGCGGGACTAGCGGACACTACAATGAGCAGTTCTTC
CDR3 length: 16; clone size: -; D gene: TRBD1; V gene: TRBV4-1; J gene: TRBJ2-1; CDR3 protein: CASSRTTGGSYNEQFF; CDR3 DNA: TGCGCCAGCAGCCGAACGACAGGGGGGTCCTACAATGAGCAGTTCTTC
CDR3 length: 14; clone size: -; D gene: TRBD1; V gene: TRBV10-3; J gene: TRBJ1-6; CDR3 protein: CAISTGTANSPLHF; CDR3 DNA: TGTGCCATCAGCACCGGGACAGCGAATTCACCCCTCCACTTT
CDR3 length: 15; clone size: -; D gene: -; V gene: TRBV28; J gene: TRBJ2-3; CDR3 protein: CASSDRRVSTDTQYF; CDR3 DNA: TGTGCCAGCAGTGACAGGCGGGTCAGCACAGATACGCAGTATTTT
CDR3 length: 13; clone size: -; D gene: -; V gene: TRBV11-3; J gene: TRBJ1-2; CDR3 protein: CASSLVQRHGYTF; CDR3 DNA: TGTGCCAGCAGCTTAGTCCAGCGCCATGGCTACACCTTC
CDR3 length: 15; clone size: -; D gene: TRBD2; V gene: TRBV4-2; J gene: TRBJ2-1; CDR3 protein: CASSLAGGGDNEQFF; CDR3 DNA: TGTGCCAGCAGCCTAGCGGGAGGAGGTGACAATGAGCAGTTCTTC
CDR3 length: 15; clone size: -; D gene: -; V gene: TRBV7-9; J gene: TRBJ1-5; CDR3 protein: CASSLWGTPNQPQHF; CDR3 DNA: TGTGCCAGCAGCTTATGGGGGACACCTAATCAGCCCCAGCATTTT
CDR3 length: 13; clone size: -; D gene: TRBD1; V gene: TRBV19; J gene: TRBJ1-1; CDR3 protein: CASSTGQALVAFF; CDR3 DNA: TGTGCCAGTAGTACGGGACAGGCCCTGGTAGCTTTCTTT
CDR3 length: 11; clone size: -; D gene: -; V gene: TRBV7-9; J gene: TRBJ1-5; CDR3 protein: CASSLGGAQHF; CDR3 DNA: TGTGCCAGCAGCTTAGGCGGAGCCCAGCATTTT
CDR3 length: 17; clone size: -; D gene: TRBD1; V gene: TRBV5-1; J gene: TRBJ1-2; CDR3 protein: CASSLDPPGQGIGGYTF; CDR3 DNA: TGCGCCAGCAGCTTGGATCCCCCTGGACAGGGTATTGGGGGCTACACCTTC
CDR3 length: 15; clone size: -; D gene: TRBD1; V gene: TRBV13; J gene: TRBJ1-2; CDR3 protein: CASSRRGQGAGGYTF; CDR3 DNA: TGTGCCAGCAGTCGTAGGGGCCAGGGGGCGGGAGGCTACACCTTC
CDR3 length: 15; clone size: -; D gene: TRBD1; V gene: TRBV7-7; J gene: TRBJ2-3; CDR3 protein: CASSPGTGRTDTQYF; CDR3 DNA: TGTGCTAGCAGCCCAGGGACAGGGAGAACAGATACGCAGTATTTT
CDR3 length: 13; clone size: -; D gene: TRBD2; V gene: TRBV6-5; J gene: TRBJ2-1; CDR3 protein: CASRPSGNNEQFF; CDR3 DNA: TGTGCCAGCAGGCCTAGCGGAAACAATGAGCAGTTCTTC
CDR3 length: 12; clone size: -; D gene: -; V gene: TRBV27; J gene: TRBJ2-3; CDR3 protein: CASRPASDTQYF; CDR3 DNA: TGTGCCAGCAGACCTGCGTCCGATACGCAGTATTTT
CDR3 length: 14; clone size: -; D gene: -; V gene: TRBV4-2; J gene: TRBJ2-1; CDR3 protein: CASSQGQKNNEQFF; CDR3 DNA: TGTGCCAGCAGCCAAGGACAGAAAAACAATGAGCAGTTCTTC
CDR3 length: 12; clone size: -; D gene: -; V gene: TRBV12-3/TRBV12-4; J gene: TRBJ1-5; CDR3 protein: CASSREYQPQHF; CDR3 DNA: TGTGCCAGCAGTAGAGAATATCAGCCCCAGCATTTT